There are a few counts of the clone carrying this T cell receptor beta chain. Antigen unknown. This specimen belongs to a study of cytomegalovirus exposure and HLA in healthy donors. General study points: Rare sequences made up most TCRs, while some public TCRs were found in many donors.

At collection, donors were nominally healthy, but unrecorded immune exposures were probable. Trimming pared 8 bases from V and 2 bases from J, leaving 16 bases between. From germline, CDR1 is MNHNS and CDR2 SASEGT. The CDR3 sequence is 15 residues long. The study ran its PCR with 60 Vbeta and 13 Jbeta primers. Libraries were prepared by immunoSEQ multiplex PCR; TCRdb keeps only in-frame clonotypes and omits some of them. The sample lists tens of thousands of clones; 75% to 80% were seen once. The chain uses TRBV6-1 and TRBJ1-3; D not resolved. This TCR came from a man aged 18 to 30 in good health and CMV-seronegative. Source material: PBMCs. The DNA for the CDR3 is TGTGCCAGCTGTCCGACTCCACGGGCTGGAAACACCATATATTTT. It yields the protein CASCPTPRAGNTIYF.